Shown below are 9 T cell receptor beta chains from a single sample sequenced in a study of cytomegalovirus exposure and HLA in healthy donors. The data were produced by immunoSEQ multiplex PCR, yet TCRdb's version contains in-frame clones alone and is incomplete. The sample lists some 170,000 clones, around nine tenths occurring once. Sequenced input: PBMCs. These TCRs come from a woman younger than 35 in good health and CMV-seropositive.

This sequence joins TRBV27 and TRBJ1-4; 10 nucleotides match TRBD1. V trimming: 5 bases; J trimming: 10 bases; junction bases outside the gene matches: 13. Germline assignment: CDR1 MNHEY and CDR2 SMNVEV (reference sequence). The CDR3 contains 16 residues. The CDR3, as DNA: TGTGCCAGCAGTCCATACCCCGGGACAGGGGCGGCAAAACTGTTTTTT. Translating gives CASSPYPGTGAAKLFF.

The chain is built from TRBV27 and TRBJ1-4; TRBD1 aligns across 9 bases. The J segment lost 0 bases and the V segment lost 7 bases, leaving 9 bases of the junction unmatched. Germline V lookup: CDR1 MNHEY, CDR2 SMNVEV (reference sequence). The CDR3 runs 17 residues. The CDR3 loop is CASTTGTGKTTNEKLFF. DNA of the CDR3: TGTGCCAGCACTACCGGGACAGGGAAGACAACTAATGAAAAACTGTTTTTT.

The V and J genes are TRBV5-6 and TRBJ1-5; D call uncertain. Germline V CDR1 and CDR2: SGHDT, YYEEEE. V lost 1 base and J lost 0, with 5 bases in between. There are 14 residues in the CDR3. As DNA, the CDR3 is TGTGCCAGCAGCTTGTCCTATAGCAATCAGCCCCAGCATTTT. Translating gives CASSLSYSNQPQHF.

The gene calls are TRBV28 and TRBJ2-1; possibly TRBD2 for D (5 bases). The V end was cut by 2 bases, the J end by 9 bases, with 11 bases between. Germline CDR1 MDHEN, CDR2 SYDVKM. The CDR3 spans 13 residues. The CDR3 nucleotides read TGTGCCAGCAGTTTAGTCCTAGCTAGTGAGCAGTTCTTC. Encoded protein: CASSLVLASEQFF.

The chain recombines TRBV2 with TRBJ2-3; weak D call: TRBD1 (5 bases). CDR1 and CDR2 from the germline V gene are SNHLY and FYNNEI. Trimming shortened V by 7 bases and J by 4 bases, and 12 bases separated the two germline ends. The CDR3 extends over 13 amino acids. The CDR3 sequence is CASMDLGADTQYF. CDR3 nucleotides: TGTGCCAGCATGGACCTAGGGGCAGATACGCAGTATTTT.

This rearrangement joins TRBV4-2 to TRBJ2-1; the D is unclear. The CDR3 runs to 16 residues. The germline V and J ends were trimmed by 2 bases and 0 bases, with 11 bases remaining between them. From germline, CDR1 is LGHNA and CDR2 YNFKEQ. Written as DNA, the CDR3 is TGTGCCAGCAGCCAACGGAGCCCAAGCTCCTACAATGAGCAGTTCTTC. The encoded protein is CASSQRSPSSYNEQFF.

V is TRBV6-1 and J is TRBJ2-7, with 7 nucleotides matching TRBD1. V lost 4 bases, J lost 4 bases, and 10 bases stayed unmatched. This CDR3 comprises 15 residues. Germline values: CDR1 MNHNS, CDR2 SASEGT. CDR3 in amino acids: CASSGGQGVGYEQYF. CDR3 coding DNA: TGTGCCAGCAGTGGGGGGCAGGGGGTAGGTTACGAGCAGTACTTC.

The chain joins TRBV6-6 to TRBJ1-1; 11 nucleotides agree with TRBD1. Germline CDR1 and CDR2: MNHNY and SVGAGI (reference sequence). The V and J ends lost 5 bases and 10 bases, in that order; junction bases with no gene match: 12. This CDR3 is 15 amino acids long. CDR3 region: CASSQGQGASTRAFF. CDR3 DNA sequence: TGTGCCAGCAGTCAAGGACAGGGGGCTTCCACGAGAGCTTTCTTT.

This chain uses TRBV10-1 with TRBJ2-1; 7 bases are shared with TRBD1. V was clipped by 2 bases and J by 10 bases; unmatched bases: 2. The CDR3 spans 12 residues. Germline lookup yields CDR1 WNHNN and CDR2 SYGVQD (reference sequence). CDR3 DNA: TGCGCCAGCAGTGAGGGCAGGGGGGAGCAGTTCTTC. Encoded protein: CASSEGRGEQFF.